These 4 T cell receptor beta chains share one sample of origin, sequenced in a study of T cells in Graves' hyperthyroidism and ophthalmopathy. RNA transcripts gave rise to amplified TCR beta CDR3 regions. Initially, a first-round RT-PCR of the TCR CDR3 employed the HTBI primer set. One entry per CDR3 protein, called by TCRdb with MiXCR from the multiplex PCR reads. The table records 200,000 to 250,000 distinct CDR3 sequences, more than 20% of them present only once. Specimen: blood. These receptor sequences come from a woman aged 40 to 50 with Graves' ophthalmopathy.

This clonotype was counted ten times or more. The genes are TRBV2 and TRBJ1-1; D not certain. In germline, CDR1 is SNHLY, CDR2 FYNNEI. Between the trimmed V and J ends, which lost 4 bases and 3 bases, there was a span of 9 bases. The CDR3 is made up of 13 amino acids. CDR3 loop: CASSGEAHTEAFF. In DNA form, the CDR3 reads TGTGCCAGCAGTGGGGAAGCGCACACTGAAGCTTTCTTT.

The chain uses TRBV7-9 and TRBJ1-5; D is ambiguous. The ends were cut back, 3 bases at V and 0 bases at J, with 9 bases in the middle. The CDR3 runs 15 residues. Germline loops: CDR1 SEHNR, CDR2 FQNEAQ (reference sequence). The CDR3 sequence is CASSLDGNSNQPQHF. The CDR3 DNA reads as TGTGCCAGCAGCTTGGACGGCAATAGCAATCAGCCCCAGCATTTT.

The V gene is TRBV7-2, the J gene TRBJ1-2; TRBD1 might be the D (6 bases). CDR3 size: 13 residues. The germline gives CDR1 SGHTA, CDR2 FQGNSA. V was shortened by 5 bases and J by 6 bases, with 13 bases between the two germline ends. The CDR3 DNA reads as TGTGCCAGCAGCCTCCGGACAGACCATGGCTACACCTTC. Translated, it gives CASSLRTDHGYTF.

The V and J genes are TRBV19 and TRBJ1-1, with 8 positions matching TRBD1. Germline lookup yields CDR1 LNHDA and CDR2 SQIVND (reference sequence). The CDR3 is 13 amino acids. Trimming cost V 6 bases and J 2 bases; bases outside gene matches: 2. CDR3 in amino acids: CASRDRANTEAFF. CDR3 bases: TGTGCCAGTAGGGACAGGGCTAACACTGAAGCTTTCTTT.